A selection of T cell receptor beta chains follows, all from one sample in a study of response to subunit inactivated influenza vaccine. From the RT-PCR reads, TCRdb called clonotypes with MiXCR, one entry per CDR3 protein. This table has hundreds of thousands of distinct CDR3 sequences, 13% to 15% appearing once. The sequencing here drew on PBMCs from blood, taken approximately 15 days before vaccination. These receptors were obtained from a man between 45 and 60 years old who received an inactivated influenza vaccine. CDR3s include the opening cysteine and the closing phenylalanine or tryptophan. Fields, in order: clone size, V gene, D gene, J gene, CDR3 DNA, CDR3 protein. The D gene is left open where the match is weak. Rows may omit the clone size; those that give it use once, few, many or a size class.

>few|TRBV7-9|-|TRBJ1-1
TGTGCCAGCAGTCGACGACAGATGAACACTGAAGCTTTCTTT
CASSRRQMNTEAFF
>-|TRBV10-3|TRBD2|TRBJ2-7
TGTGCCATCAGTCAGGGACTAGCGGGGGCAAGAAGCTCCTACGAGCAGTACTTC
CAISQGLAGARSSYEQYF
>-|TRBV5-1|TRBD1|TRBJ2-1
TGCGCCAGCAGCTTGGGGACAGGGGGCGGCTATGAGCAGTTCTTC
CASSLGTGGGYEQFF
>-|TRBV7-2|TRBD1|TRBJ1-4
TGTGCCAGCAGCTTAGGTAGCTTGTGGACAGGGAGTGAAAAACTGTTTTTT
CASSLGSLWTGSEKLFF
>-|TRBV4-1|-|TRBJ2-1
TGCGCCAGCAGCTATCCGGGACAAGCTTACAATGAGCAGTTCTTC
CASSYPGQAYNEQFF
>many|TRBV29-1|TRBD2|TRBJ2-1
TGCAGCGTTGAAGAATCGAGACTAGCGGGAGGGGGAGGGGAGCAGTTCTTC
CSVEESRLAGGGGEQFF
>many|TRBV9|-|TRBJ2-2
TGTGCCAGCAGCGTAGGCTTAGGTCTCACCGGGGAGCTGTTTTTT
CASSVGLGLTGELFF
>-|TRBV12-3/TRBV12-4|-|TRBJ1-1
TGTGCCAGCAGTTTTGCGGGGCACACTGAAGCTTTCTTT
CASSFAGHTEAFF
>few|TRBV7-2|-|TRBJ2-3
TGTGCCAGCAGCCTACTTGTCAGAAGGGATACGCAGTATTTT
CASSLLVRRDTQYF
>few|TRBV18|TRBD1|TRBJ2-4
TGTGCCAGCTCACCACCGGGACAGAACATTCAGTACTTC
CASSPPGQNIQYF
>many|TRBV20-1|TRBD2|TRBJ2-1
TGCAGTGCTAGTGGCGGGAGGGGATACAATGAGCAGTTCTTC
CSASGGRGYNEQFF
>many|TRBV27|TRBD1|TRBJ1-2
TGTGCCAGCAGTACCTGGACAGGGAGTGGGTATGGCTACACCTTC
CASSTWTGSGYGYTF
>few|TRBV7-9|-|TRBJ2-7
TGTGCCAGCAGCTTAGCCAGTCCCCTTTACGAGCAGTACTTC
CASSLASPLYEQYF
>many|TRBV29-1|-|TRBJ1-5
TGCAGCGTTGTTTTGACAGACTACAGATATAGCAATCAGCCCCAGCATTTT
CSVVLTDYRYSNQPQHF
>-|TRBV5-1|TRBD2|TRBJ2-1
TGCGCCAGCAGATTAGCGGGGTTTTCCTACAATGAGCAGTTCTTC
CASRLAGFSYNEQFF
>-|TRBV10-3|-|TRBJ2-1
TGTGCCATCACCAACAGAGACAACTACAATGAGCAGTTCTTC
CAITNRDNYNEQFF
>many|TRBV5-1|-|TRBJ1-1
TGCGCCAGCAGCTTGGGCAGGGAAGCTTTCTTT
CASSLGREAFF
>-|TRBV15|TRBD2|TRBJ2-5
TGTGCCACCAGCGCACTACTAGCGGAGACCCAGTACTTC
CATSALLAETQYF
>many|TRBV10-3|-|TRBJ2-1
TGTGCCATCAGTGATGAGAGGGCAGGCGAGCAGTTCTTC
CAISDERAGEQFF
>few|TRBV29-1|-|TRBJ2-1
TGCAGCGTTACCGGGACCAGCGTCTCTCGAGGGCAGTTCTTC
CSVTGTSVSRGQFF
>few|TRBV12-3/TRBV12-4|-|TRBJ1-5
TGTGCCAGCAGCTCCGCCGGGACATTTGGGCAGCCCCAGCATTTT
CASSSAGTFGQPQHF
>few|TRBV12-3/TRBV12-4|-|TRBJ2-1
TGTGCCAGCAGCCCCTATCGGCGGGTATCCTACAATGAGCAGTTCTTC
CASSPYRRVSYNEQFF
>-|TRBV18|-|TRBJ2-2
TGTGCCAGCTCAGAGACAAGGAGGGAGCTGTTTTTT
CASSETRRELFF
>few|TRBV7-6|-|TRBJ2-2
TGTGCCAGCAGCTCGGCGCCGAACACCGGGGAGCTGTTTTTT
CASSSAPNTGELFF
>many|TRBV5-1|TRBD1|TRBJ2-4
TGCGCCAGCAGTCGAACCGGGACAGACGCTATAGCCAAAAACATTCAGTACTTC
CASSRTGTDAIAKNIQYF
>few|TRBV6-2/TRBV6-3|TRBD1|TRBJ2-5
TGTGCCAGCAGACCGGGACAGGGAGGAGAGACCCAGTACTTC
CASRPGQGGETQYF
>few|TRBV4-2|-|TRBJ2-1
TGTGCCAGCAGCCAAGGCGAAGCGAGCGGTACCTACAATGAGCAGTTCTTC
CASSQGEASGTYNEQFF
>-|TRBV30|-|TRBJ2-2
TGTGCCTGGAGTAAAAACAGGGTGAACACCGGGGAGCTGTTTTTT
CAWSKNRVNTGELFF
>few|TRBV10-3|TRBD2|TRBJ2-7
TGTGCCATCACCCAGCGGGAGGGGGGCGAGCAGTACTTC
CAITQREGGEQYF
>many|TRBV29-1|-|TRBJ2-1
TGCAGCGCCGACGGCAGATACAATGAGCAGTTCTTC
CSADGRYNEQFF
>once|TRBV15|TRBD2|TRBJ2-2
TGTGCCACCAGCAGAGCTCTAGCGGGGGGCACCGGGGAGCTGTTTTTT
CATSRALAGGTGELFF
>few|TRBV7-2|-|TRBJ2-7
TGTGCCAGCAGCTTAGATCTCCCGAGCACCTACGAGCAGTACTTC
CASSLDLPSTYEQYF
>few|TRBV7-2|-|TRBJ2-7
TGTGCCAGCAGCTTAACGCCTCCCTCCTACGAGCAGTACTTC
CASSLTPPSYEQYF
>few|TRBV7-7|TRBD2|TRBJ2-3
TGTGCCAGCAGCCGGACTAGCGGGACCACAGATACGCAGTATTTT
CASSRTSGTTDTQYF
>few|TRBV29-1|-|TRBJ2-1
TGCAGCGTTGAACAGGGCCTCAATGCCTACAATGAGCAGTTCTTC
CSVEQGLNAYNEQFF
>few|TRBV29-1|TRBD2|TRBJ2-5
TGCAGCGTTGGTCGGACTAGCGGCCAAGAGACCCAGTACTTC
CSVGRTSGQETQYF
>few|TRBV4-3|-|TRBJ2-3
TGCGCCAGCAGCCAAGGGCCCCAGGGGGGACGGACAGATACGCAGTATTTT
CASSQGPQGGRTDTQYF
>-|TRBV4-2|TRBD2|TRBJ2-1
TGTGCCAGCAGCCAAGGAACTAGCGGGTTGCAGTTCTTC
CASSQGTSGLQFF
>-|TRBV4-3|TRBD2|TRBJ2-7
TGCGCCAGCAGCCAAATGGGCCCGGGGGGGGTTTTCCCCTACGAGCAGTACTTC
CASSQMGPGGVFPYEQYF
>few|TRBV5-1|-|TRBJ1-2
TGCGCCAGCAGCTTAATTTACGGAAATGGCTACACCTTC
CASSLIYGNGYTF
>few|TRBV29-1|-|TRBJ1-1
TGCAGCGATAGCGGACCCCCGAACACTGAAGCTTTCTTT
CSDSGPPNTEAFF
>few|TRBV15|-|TRBJ2-3
TGTGCCACCAGCAGAGAGTATACGCAGTATTTT
CATSREYTQYF
>few|TRBV10-2|TRBD1|TRBJ1-6
TGCGCCAGCAGTGAAGCAGGGGGCAGTTCACCCCTCCACTTT
CASSEAGGSSPLHF
>-|TRBV11-2|-|TRBJ2-2
TGTGCCAGCAGTCCCGGGACTCTCACCGGGGAGCTGTTTTTT
CASSPGTLTGELFF
>few|TRBV5-1|-|TRBJ2-1
TGCGCCAGCAGCTTGGGCCTAGCCTCCGTCAATGAGCAGTTCTTC
CASSLGLASVNEQFF